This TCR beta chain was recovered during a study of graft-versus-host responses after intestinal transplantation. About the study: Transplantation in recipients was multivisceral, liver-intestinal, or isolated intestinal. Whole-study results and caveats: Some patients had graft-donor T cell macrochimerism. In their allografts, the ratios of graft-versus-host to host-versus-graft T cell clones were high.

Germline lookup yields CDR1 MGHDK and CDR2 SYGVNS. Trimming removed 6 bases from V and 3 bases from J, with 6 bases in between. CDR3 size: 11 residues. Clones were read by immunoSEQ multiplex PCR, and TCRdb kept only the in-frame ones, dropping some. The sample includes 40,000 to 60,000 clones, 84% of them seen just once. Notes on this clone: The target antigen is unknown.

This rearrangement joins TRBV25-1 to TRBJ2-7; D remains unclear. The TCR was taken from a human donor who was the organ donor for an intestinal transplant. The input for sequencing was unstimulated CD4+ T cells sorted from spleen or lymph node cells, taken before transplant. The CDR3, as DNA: TGTGCCAGCAGCACGGACTACGAGCAGTACTTC. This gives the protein CASSTDYEQYF.